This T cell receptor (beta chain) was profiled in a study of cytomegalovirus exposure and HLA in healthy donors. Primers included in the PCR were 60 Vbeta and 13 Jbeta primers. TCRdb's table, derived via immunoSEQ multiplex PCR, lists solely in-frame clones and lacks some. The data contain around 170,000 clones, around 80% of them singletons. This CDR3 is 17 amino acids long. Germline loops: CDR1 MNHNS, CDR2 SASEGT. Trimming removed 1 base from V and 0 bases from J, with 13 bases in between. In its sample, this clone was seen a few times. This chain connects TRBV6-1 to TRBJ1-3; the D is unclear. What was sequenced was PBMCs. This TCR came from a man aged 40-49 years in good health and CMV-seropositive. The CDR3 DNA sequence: TGTGCCAGCAGTGAAGGATGGTGGGCGACCTCTGGAAACACCATATATTTT. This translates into CASSEGWWATSGNTIYF.